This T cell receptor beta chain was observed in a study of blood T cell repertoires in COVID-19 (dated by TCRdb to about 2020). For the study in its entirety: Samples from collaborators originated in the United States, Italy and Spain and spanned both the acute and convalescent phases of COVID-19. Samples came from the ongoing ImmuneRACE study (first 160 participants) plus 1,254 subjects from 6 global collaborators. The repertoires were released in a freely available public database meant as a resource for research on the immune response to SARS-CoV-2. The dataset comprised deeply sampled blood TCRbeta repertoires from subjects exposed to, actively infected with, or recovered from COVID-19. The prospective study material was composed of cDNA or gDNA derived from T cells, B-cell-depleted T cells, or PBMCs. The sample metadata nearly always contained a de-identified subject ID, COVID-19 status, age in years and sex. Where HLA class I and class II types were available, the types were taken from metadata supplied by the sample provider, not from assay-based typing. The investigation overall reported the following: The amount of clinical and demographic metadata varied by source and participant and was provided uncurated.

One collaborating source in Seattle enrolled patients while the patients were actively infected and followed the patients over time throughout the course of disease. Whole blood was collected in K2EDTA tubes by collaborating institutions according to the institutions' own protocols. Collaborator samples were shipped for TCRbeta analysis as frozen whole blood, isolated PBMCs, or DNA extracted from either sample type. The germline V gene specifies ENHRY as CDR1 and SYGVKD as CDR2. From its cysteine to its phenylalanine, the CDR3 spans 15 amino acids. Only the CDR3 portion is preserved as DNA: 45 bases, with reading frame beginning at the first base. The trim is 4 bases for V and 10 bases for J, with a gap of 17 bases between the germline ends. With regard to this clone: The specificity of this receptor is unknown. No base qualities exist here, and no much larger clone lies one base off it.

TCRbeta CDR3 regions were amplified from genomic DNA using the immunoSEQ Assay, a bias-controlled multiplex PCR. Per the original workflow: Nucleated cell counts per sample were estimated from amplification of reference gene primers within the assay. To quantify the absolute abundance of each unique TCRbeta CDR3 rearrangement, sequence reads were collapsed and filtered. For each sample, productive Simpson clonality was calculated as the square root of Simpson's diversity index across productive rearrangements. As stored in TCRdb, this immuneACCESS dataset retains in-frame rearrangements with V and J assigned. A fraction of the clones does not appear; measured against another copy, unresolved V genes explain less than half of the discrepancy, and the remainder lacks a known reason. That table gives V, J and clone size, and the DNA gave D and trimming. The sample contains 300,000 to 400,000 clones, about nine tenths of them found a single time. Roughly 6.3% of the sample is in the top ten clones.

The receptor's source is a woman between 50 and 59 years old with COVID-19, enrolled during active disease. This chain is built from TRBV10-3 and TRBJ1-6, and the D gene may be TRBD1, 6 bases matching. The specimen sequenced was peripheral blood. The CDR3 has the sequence CAISGPGQTGSPLHF. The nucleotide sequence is TGTGCCATCAGTGGGCCGGGACAAACGGGATCACCCCTCCACTTT.